The clone carrying this TCR beta chain turned up a few times. The data were obtained in a study of blood T cell repertoires in COVID-19. Profiled with immunoSEQ multiplex PCR; TCRdb holds only in-frame clones, not every one. The table records approximately 250,000 clones, over 75% of them present only once. The sample comprised peripheral blood. This TCR derives from a human donor in a cohort sampled during active COVID-19.

The CDR3, as DNA: TGTGCCAGCAGCTTAGCGGGCGGGGCTGCTCCCTACGAGCAGTACTTC. Protein sequence: CASSLAGGAAPYEQYF. This rearrangement joins TRBV7-9 to TRBJ2-7; a possible D gene is TRBD2 (6 bases). The CDR3 extends over 16 amino acids. V was pared by 0 bases and J by 2 bases, with 14 bases between. The germline gives CDR1 SEHNR, CDR2 FQNEAQ (reference sequence).